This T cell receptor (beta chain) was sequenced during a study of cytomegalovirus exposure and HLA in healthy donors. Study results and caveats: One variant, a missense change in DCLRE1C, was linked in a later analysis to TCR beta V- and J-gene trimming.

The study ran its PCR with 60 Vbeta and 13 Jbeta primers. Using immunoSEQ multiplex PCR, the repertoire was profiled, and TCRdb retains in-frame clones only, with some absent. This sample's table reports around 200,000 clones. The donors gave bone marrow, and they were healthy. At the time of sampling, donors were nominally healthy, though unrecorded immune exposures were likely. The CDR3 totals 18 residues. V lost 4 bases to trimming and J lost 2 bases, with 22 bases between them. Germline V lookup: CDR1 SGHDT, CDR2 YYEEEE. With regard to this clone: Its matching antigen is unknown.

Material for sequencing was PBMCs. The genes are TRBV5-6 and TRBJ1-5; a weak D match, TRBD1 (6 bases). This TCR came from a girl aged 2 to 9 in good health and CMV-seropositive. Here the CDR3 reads CASSAGHLAAGGNQPQHF. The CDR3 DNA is TGTGCCAGCAGCGCGGGACACCTCGCGGCGGGAGGCAATCAGCCCCAGCATTTT.